The 7 T cell receptor beta chains below come from one sample, sequenced in a study of blood T cells in healthy people across ages (dated by TCRdb to the mid-2010s). The method was 5' RACE. A second roughly 6 to 12 cycle PCR used a sample-barcoded 5' primer and a J-beta primer mix. TCRdb applied fastp at Q25 and MiXCR to the public reads, then kept only in-frame beta chains. Under each unique CDR3 protein, matching rows form one entry showing the most common genes and DNA. A total of roughly 1.9 million distinct CDR3 sequences appear in this sample, more than 35% of them only once. The ten top clones hold more than 20% of the sample. Material for sequencing was blood. The receptors stem from a human donor in good health.

This chain links TRBV4-1 with TRBJ2-2, with D maybe TRBD1 (6 bases). CDR1 is MGHRA and CDR2 is YSYEKL in the germline V gene. Deletions cut 1 base from V and 3 bases from J, with 12 bases between. This CDR3 comprises 16 residues. The CDR3 region is CASSQARGRDTGELFF. The CDR3 DNA sequence: TGCGCCAGCAGCCAAGCCAGGGGTAGGGACACCGGGGAGCTGTTTTTT.

The CDR3 nucleotides read TGCGCCAGCAGCCAAGAGGTCAGGGGGGCGGTATTAGGCTACACCTTC. Translation: CASSQEVRGAVLGYTF. The V and J genes are TRBV4-3 and TRBJ1-2, with TRBD1 identical over 7 bases. This CDR3 has 16 amino acids. The germline V gene has CDR1 LGHNA and CDR2 YSLEER. V shed 0 bases and J 8 bases; nucleotides not matched to a gene: 12.

In regard to this clonotype: At one boundary the junction diverges from the germline segment, which might be a read error. The chain is built from TRBV5-1 and TRBJ2-7; 8 positions agree with TRBD1. Germline-derived CDR1 and CDR2 are SGHRS and YFSETQ. CDR3 length equals 13 residues. DNA for the CDR3: TGCGCCCGCAGCGCAGACAGGGGTTACGAGCAGTACTTC. Its protein is CARSADRGYEQYF.

In this sample, this clonotype turned up a few times. V is TRBV7-8 and J is TRBJ2-4; unclear D gene. The length of the CDR3 is 14 residues. CDR1 is SGHVS, CDR2 FQNEAQ, per germline. The V gene lost 3 bases and the J gene lost 2 bases, with 8 bases spanning the gap. The DNA for the CDR3 is TGTGCCAGCAGCTTTAGTCCGACCAAAAACATTCAGTACTTC. This gives the protein CASSFSPTKNIQYF.

The J gene is TRBJ2-5, the V gene TRBV4-2; 12 bases agree with TRBD2. Unmatched junction bases numbered 15, after V lost 2 bases and J lost 5 bases. The CDR3 consists of 19 residues. The germline V gene encodes CDR1 LGHNA and CDR2 YNFKEQ. CDR3 sequence: CASSQLAGGPEGIGETQYF. The CDR3 DNA reads as TGTGCCAGCAGCCAACTAGCGGGGGGGCCCGAAGGGATTGGGGAGACCCAGTACTTC.

This clonotype has only a few counts. The chain joins TRBV15 to TRBJ1-1; D not resolved. Germline V gene lookup returns CDR1 LNHNV and CDR2 YYDKDF (reference sequence). The CDR3 sequence is 14 residues long. The V end lost 0 bases, the J end lost 7 bases, and 12 bases lay between the germline ends. In DNA form, the CDR3 reads TGTGCCACCAGCAGAGAAAGGCAGCTATATGAAGCTTTCTTT. Protein sequence: CATSRERQLYEAFF. Supplemented by reference TRBV15 and TRBJ1-1, the full variable domain reads DAMVIQNPRYQVTQFGKPVTLSCSQTLNHNVMYWYQQKSSQAPKLLFHYYDKDFNNEADTPDNFQSRRPNTSFCFLDIRSPGLGDTAMYLCATSRERQLYEAFFGQGTRLTVV.

The V and J genes are TRBV9 and TRBJ1-2; D uncertain. V was shortened by 0 bases and J by 8 bases, with 11 bases between the two germline ends. The V gene's germline CDR1 is SGDLS and CDR2 YYNGEE. The CDR3 loop spans 13 amino acids. The CDR3 region has the DNA TGTGCCAGCAGCGTAGAGGTCGGGGTAGGCTACACCTTC. Its protein product is CASSVEVGVGYTF.